These 16 T cell receptor beta chains share one sample of origin, sequenced in a study of blood T cell repertoires in COVID-19. Produced via immunoSEQ multiplex PCR; TCRdb's table is partial and in-frame only. The sample includes fewer than 120,000 clones, over 75% of them seen just once. The material sequenced was peripheral blood. These receptors came from a woman older than 75 with active or convalescent COVID-19.

V is TRBV28 and J is TRBJ1-2; the D is unclear. Trimming took 10 bases from V and 3 from J, leaving 15 bases between them. Germline-derived CDR1 and CDR2 are MDHEN and SYDVKM. The CDR3 spans 13 residues. The CDR3 DNA reads TGTGCCACTGCGAGAGGGATTGACTATGGCTACACCTTC. It is translated as CATARGIDYGYTF.

This clone was recorded once. CDR3 sequence: CASSLPSSGTSGEQFF. The DNA of the CDR3 is TGTGCCAGCAGTTTGCCCTCTAGCGGAACCTCAGGGGAGCAGTTCTTC. This rearrangement joins TRBV27 to TRBJ2-1, with 7 bases that match TRBD2. Trimming at V came to 3 bases and at J to 10 bases, leaving 15 bases not matched to a gene. Germline CDR1 MNHEY, CDR2 SMNVEV (reference sequence). The CDR3 length is 16 residues.

This clone was seen a few times. The chain has TRBV19 and TRBJ2-1; the D gene is possibly TRBD2 (6 bases). This CDR3 contains 16 residues. Germline lookup yields CDR1 LNHDA and CDR2 SQIVND (reference sequence). The V gene lost 7 bases and the J gene lost 0 bases, with 16 bases spanning the gap. The CDR3 spells CASTGGGANSYNEQFF. The CDR3 nucleotides are TGTGCCAGTACAGGAGGCGGGGCCAACTCCTACAATGAGCAGTTCTTC.

This rearrangement joins TRBV5-1 to TRBJ2-1; weak D call: TRBD2 (5 bases). The germline V gene has CDR1 SGHRS and CDR2 YFSETQ. This CDR3 has 15 amino acids. V dropped 1 base and J dropped 4 bases, with 12 bases sitting between them. CDR3 amino acids: CASSLSSSRYNEQFF. CDR3 in DNA: TGCGCCAGCAGCTTGTCCTCTAGCAGGTACAATGAGCAGTTCTTC.

The chain carries TRBV2 and TRBJ2-1; TRBD2 matches at 9 bases. CDR1 is SNHLY, CDR2 FYNNEI, per germline. Trimming took 8 bases from V and 7 from J; bases not matched to a gene: 15. The CDR3 is 16 amino acids. The CDR3 sequence: CASHEGFSGRGNEQFF. The CDR3 nucleotides are TGTGCCAGCCACGAAGGATTTAGCGGGAGAGGGAATGAGCAGTTCTTC.

The chain has TRBV2 and TRBJ2-1; TRBD1 agrees at 7 bases. Germline V lookup: CDR1 SNHLY, CDR2 FYNNEI. The J segment lost 7 bases and the V segment lost 4 bases, leaving 7 bases of the junction unmatched. The length of the CDR3 is 14 residues. The CDR3 loop is CASSGLHRGNEQFF. In nucleotides, the CDR3 is TGTGCCAGCAGTGGACTTCACAGGGGAAATGAGCAGTTCTTC.

The chain joins TRBV5-4 to TRBJ1-2, with no clear D. The V end lost 4 bases, the J end lost 7 bases, and 17 bases lay between the germline ends. The CDR3 is 14 amino acids. Germline assignment: CDR1 SGHNT and CDR2 YYREEE (reference sequence). The CDR3 sequence is CASSQKNRIGGYTF. For the CDR3, the DNA is TGTGCCAGCAGCCAGAAAAATCGAATTGGTGGCTACACCTTC.

The CDR3 sequence: CASSILRQGSRYGYTF. CDR3 DNA sequence: TGTGCCAGTAGTATACTTAGACAGGGTAGTCGGTATGGCTACACCTTC. The chain combines TRBV19 with TRBJ1-2; TRBD1 aligns across 7 bases. The germline gives CDR1 LNHDA, CDR2 SQIVND (reference sequence). The CDR3 consists of 16 residues. V lost 2 bases to trimming and J lost 5 bases; unmatched junction nucleotides: 11.

V gene TRBV6-5 combines with J gene TRBJ2-5; TRBD2 matches at 7 bases. This CDR3 has 13 amino acids. V dropped 6 bases and J dropped 1; count of bases not matched to a gene: 2. Per germline, CDR1 MNHEY and CDR2 SVGAGI. The CDR3 region has the DNA TGTGCCAGCAGGACGGGGGGCCAAGAGACCCAGTACTTC. Protein: CASRTGGQETQYF.

This clone showed up just a few times. The gene calls are TRBV5-4 and TRBJ2-6; D is perhaps TRBD2 (5 bases). This CDR3 spans 13 amino acids. With 10 bases removed from V and 0 bases from J, the gap between germline ends came to 8 bases. Germline V lookup: CDR1 SGHNT, CDR2 YYREEE (reference sequence). DNA of the CDR3: TGTGCCCAGCGGCCCTCTGGGGCCAACGTCCTGACTTTC. Translation gives CAQRPSGANVLTF.

This chain joins TRBV10-3 and TRBJ1-2, with TRBD1 matching 7 bases. Trimming cost V 10 bases and J 5 bases; bases outside gene matches: 10. This CDR3 spans 13 amino acids. Germline CDR1 ENHRY, CDR2 SYGVKD. The CDR3 is CATADTGEYGYTF. The CDR3 DNA sequence: TGTGCCACCGCCGATACAGGGGAATATGGCTACACCTTC.

The chain links TRBV30 to TRBJ2-3; 9 bases agree with TRBD2. Per the germline V gene, CDR1 is GTSNPN and CDR2 is SVGIG (reference sequence). V shed 8 bases and J 1 base; nucleotides not matched to a gene: 4. The CDR3 spans 13 residues. CDR3 sequence reads: CAGIAGGTDTQYF. The CDR3, as DNA: TGTGCCGGGATAGCGGGAGGCACAGATACGCAGTATTTT.

CDR3 sequence (DNA): TGTGCCAGCAGCTCCGGGACAGGGGCTGAAGCTTTCTTT. Encoded protein: CASSSGTGAEAFF. This chain links TRBV11-2 with TRBJ1-1; 10 nucleotides align to TRBD1. CDR3 length equals 13 residues. V lost 4 bases to trimming and J lost 6 bases; unmatched junction nucleotides: 2. CDR1 is SGHAT and CDR2 is FQNNGV in the germline V gene.

This clone turned up a few times. The rearrangement uses TRBV7-9 and TRBJ1-3, with D perhaps TRBD1 (6 bases). In germline, CDR1 is SEHNR, CDR2 FQNEAQ (reference sequence). V was cut by 3 bases and J by 6 bases, with 15 bases left in between. CDR3 length equals 15 residues. The CDR3 DNA follows: TGTGCCAGCAGCTTTTACAGGGCTGTTGCAAACACCATATATTTT. Protein sequence: CASSFYRAVANTIYF.

V and J are TRBV5-1 and TRBJ2-1; 9 bases line up with TRBD1. This CDR3 contains 16 residues. Germline V gene sequence: CDR1 SGHRS, CDR2 YFSETQ. The trim removed 4 bases at V and 5 bases at J, leaving 10 bases unmatched. DNA of the CDR3: TGCGCCAGCAGCCCCTCGTCGGGACAGGGCCACAATGAGCAGTTCTTC. Residues: CASSPSSGQGHNEQFF.

There are a few counts of this clone. This chain links TRBV2 with TRBJ2-7; possible D gene TRBD1, 5 bases. Germline lookup yields CDR1 SNHLY and CDR2 FYNNEI. The CDR3 is made up of 14 amino acids. The V and J ends lost 4 bases and 0 bases respectively, with 10 bases between them. The CDR3, as DNA: TGTGCCAGCAGTGCCAGGGTTCGCTCCTACGAGCAGTACTTC. Its translation is CASSARVRSYEQYF.